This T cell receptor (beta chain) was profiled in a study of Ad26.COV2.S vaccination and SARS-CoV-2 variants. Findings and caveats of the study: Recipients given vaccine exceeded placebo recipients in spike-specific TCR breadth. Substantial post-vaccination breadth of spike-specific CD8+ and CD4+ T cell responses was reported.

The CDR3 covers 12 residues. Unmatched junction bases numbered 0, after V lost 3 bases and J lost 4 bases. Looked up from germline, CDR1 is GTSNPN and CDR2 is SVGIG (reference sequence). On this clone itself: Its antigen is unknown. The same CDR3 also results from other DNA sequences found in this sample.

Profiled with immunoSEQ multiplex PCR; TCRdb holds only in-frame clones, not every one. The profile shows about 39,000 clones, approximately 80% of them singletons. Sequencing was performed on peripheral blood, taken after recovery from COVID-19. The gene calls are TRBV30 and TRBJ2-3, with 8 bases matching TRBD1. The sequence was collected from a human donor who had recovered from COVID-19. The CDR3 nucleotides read TGTGCCTGGAGCAGGGGGCCAGATACGCAGTATTTT. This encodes CAWSRGPDTQYF.